This T cell receptor beta chain was retrieved from a study of blood T cells in healthy people across ages. A sample-barcoded 5' primer and a J-beta primer mix were used in a second PCR of about 6 to 12 cycles. Researchers report that a template-switch adaptor with 12 random nucleotides tagged each cDNA molecule. TCRdb redid the calling of the 5' RACE reads with MiXCR, one entry per CDR3 protein. The sample includes under 800,000 distinct CDR3 sequences, around 20% of them seen just once. The length of the CDR3 is 15 residues. Germline V gives CDR1 MNHEY, CDR2 SMNVEV (reference sequence). Trimming took 5 bases from V and 6 from J, leaving 20 bases between them.

The chain uses TRBV27 and TRBJ2-7; D is possibly TRBD1 or TRBD2 (5 bases each). Sequencing input: blood. The sequence was collected from a man aged 65-85 years in good health. This CDR3 is CASSPRDLYQGEQYF. In nucleotides, the CDR3 is TGTGCCAGCAGTCCCCGGGACCTCTATCAGGGCGAGCAGTACTTC.